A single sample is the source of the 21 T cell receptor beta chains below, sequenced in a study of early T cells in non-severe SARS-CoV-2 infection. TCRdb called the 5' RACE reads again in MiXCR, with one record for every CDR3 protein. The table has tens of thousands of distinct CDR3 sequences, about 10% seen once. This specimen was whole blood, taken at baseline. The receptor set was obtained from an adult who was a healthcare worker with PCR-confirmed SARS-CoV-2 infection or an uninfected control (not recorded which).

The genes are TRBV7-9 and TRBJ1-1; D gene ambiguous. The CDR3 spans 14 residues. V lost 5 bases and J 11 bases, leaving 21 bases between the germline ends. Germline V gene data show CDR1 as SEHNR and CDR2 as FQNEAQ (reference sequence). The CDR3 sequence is CASSLGNPLSGAFF. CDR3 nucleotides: TGTGCCAGCAGCCTGGGGAACCCGCTAAGTGGGGCTTTCTTT.

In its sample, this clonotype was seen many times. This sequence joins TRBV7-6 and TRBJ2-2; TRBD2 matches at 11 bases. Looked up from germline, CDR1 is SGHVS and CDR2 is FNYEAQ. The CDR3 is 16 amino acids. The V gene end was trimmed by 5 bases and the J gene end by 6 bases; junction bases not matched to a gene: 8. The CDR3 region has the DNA TGTGCCAGCAGCCAAACTAGCGGGAGCGGGGCCGGGGAGCTGTTTTTT. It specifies CASSQTSGSGAGELFF.

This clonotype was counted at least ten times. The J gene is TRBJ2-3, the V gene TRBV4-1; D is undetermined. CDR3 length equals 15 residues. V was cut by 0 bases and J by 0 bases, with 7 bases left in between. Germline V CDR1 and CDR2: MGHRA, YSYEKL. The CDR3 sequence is CASSQDPSSTDTQYF. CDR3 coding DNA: TGCGCCAGCAGCCAAGATCCCAGCAGCACAGATACGCAGTATTTT.

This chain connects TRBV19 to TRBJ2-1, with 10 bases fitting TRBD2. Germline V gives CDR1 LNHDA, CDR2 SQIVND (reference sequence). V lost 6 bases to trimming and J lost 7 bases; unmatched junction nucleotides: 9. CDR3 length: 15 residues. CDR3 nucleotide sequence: TGTGCCAGTAGAGAACCCGGGACTAGCGCGAATGAGCAGTTCTTC. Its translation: CASREPGTSANEQFF.

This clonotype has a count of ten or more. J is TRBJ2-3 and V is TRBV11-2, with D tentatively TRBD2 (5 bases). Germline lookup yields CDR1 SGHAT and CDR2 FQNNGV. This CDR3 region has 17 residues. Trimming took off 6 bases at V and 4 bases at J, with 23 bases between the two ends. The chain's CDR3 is CASRHPWGAQLADTQYF. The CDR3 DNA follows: TGTGCCAGCAGGCATCCTTGGGGAGCCCAGCTAGCAGATACGCAGTATTTT.

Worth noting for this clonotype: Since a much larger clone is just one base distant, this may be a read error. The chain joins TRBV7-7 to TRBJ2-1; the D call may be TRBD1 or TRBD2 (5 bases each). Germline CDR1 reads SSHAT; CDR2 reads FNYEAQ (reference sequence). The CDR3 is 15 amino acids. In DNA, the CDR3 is TGTGCCAGCAGCCAGGGACCGAGCTCCTACAATGAGCGGTTCTTC. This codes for CASSQGPSSYNERFF.

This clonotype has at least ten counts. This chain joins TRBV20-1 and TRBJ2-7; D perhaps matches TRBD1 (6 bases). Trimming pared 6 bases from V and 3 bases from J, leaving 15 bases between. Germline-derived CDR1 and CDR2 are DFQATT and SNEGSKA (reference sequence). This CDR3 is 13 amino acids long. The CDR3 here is CSAEAGVNYEQYF. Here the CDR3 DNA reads TGCAGTGCCGAGGCAGGGGTCAACTACGAGCAGTACTTC.

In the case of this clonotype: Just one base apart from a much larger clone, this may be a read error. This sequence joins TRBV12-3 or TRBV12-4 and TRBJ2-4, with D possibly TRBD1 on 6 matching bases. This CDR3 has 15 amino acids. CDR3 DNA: TGTGCCAGCAGTCGCACAGGGATGCATGAAAACATTCAGTGCTTC. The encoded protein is CASSRTGMHENIQCF.

CDR3 loop: CASSLHFNEQFF. Written as DNA, the CDR3 is TGCGCCAGCAGCCTGCACTTTAATGAGCAGTTCTTC. The rearrangement links TRBV4-1 to TRBJ2-1; the D is unclear. Trimming removed 4 bases from V and 7 bases from J, with 8 bases in between. This CDR3 has 12 amino acids. The germline V gene has CDR1 MGHRA and CDR2 YSYEKL.

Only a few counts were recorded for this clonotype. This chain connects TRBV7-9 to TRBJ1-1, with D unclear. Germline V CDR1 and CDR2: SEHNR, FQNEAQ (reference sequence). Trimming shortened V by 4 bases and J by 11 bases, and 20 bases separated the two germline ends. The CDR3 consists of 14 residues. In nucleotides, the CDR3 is TGTGCCAGCAGCTCGACCAACGGACGGGTCAGGGCTTTCTTT. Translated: CASSSTNGRVRAFF. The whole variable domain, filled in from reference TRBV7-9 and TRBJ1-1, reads DTGVSQNPRHKITKRGQNVTFRCDPISEHNRLYWYRQTLGQGPEFLTYFQNEAQLEKSRLLSDRFSAERPKGSFSTLEIQRTEQGDSAMYLCASSSTNGRVRAFFGQGTRLTVV.

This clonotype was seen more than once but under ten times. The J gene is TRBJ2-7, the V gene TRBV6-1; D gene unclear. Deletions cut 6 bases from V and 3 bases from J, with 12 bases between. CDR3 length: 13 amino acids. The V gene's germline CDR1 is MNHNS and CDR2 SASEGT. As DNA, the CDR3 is TGTGCCAGCAGCTACAGCAGCAACTACGAGCAGTACTTC. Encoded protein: CASSYSSNYEQYF.

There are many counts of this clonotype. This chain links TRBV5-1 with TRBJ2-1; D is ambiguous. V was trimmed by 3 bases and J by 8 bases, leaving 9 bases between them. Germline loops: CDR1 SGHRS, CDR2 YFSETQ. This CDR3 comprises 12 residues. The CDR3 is CASSSLGDEQFF. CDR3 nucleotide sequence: TGCGCCAGCAGCTCTCTTGGAGATGAGCAGTTCTTC.

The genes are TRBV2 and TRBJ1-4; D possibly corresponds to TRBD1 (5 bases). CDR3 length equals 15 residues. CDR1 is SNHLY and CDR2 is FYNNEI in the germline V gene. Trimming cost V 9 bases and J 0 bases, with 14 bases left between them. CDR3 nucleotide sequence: TGTGCCAGTGGGGCGGGCATAGCAACTAATGAAAAACTGTTTTTT. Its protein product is CASGAGIATNEKLFF.

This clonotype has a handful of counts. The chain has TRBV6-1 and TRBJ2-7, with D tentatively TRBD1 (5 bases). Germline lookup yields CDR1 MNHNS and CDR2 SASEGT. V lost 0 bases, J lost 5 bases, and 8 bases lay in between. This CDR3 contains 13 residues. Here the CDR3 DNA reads TGTGCCAGCAGTGAAGCGGGGCCAAACGAGCAGTACTTC. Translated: CASSEAGPNEQYF.

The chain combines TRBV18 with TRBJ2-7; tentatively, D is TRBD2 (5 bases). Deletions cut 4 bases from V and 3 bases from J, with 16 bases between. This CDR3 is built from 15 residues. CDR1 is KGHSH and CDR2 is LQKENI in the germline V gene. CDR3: CASSLRNSGYYEQYF. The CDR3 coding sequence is TGTGCCAGCTCACTAAGGAATTCGGGATACTACGAGCAGTACTTC.

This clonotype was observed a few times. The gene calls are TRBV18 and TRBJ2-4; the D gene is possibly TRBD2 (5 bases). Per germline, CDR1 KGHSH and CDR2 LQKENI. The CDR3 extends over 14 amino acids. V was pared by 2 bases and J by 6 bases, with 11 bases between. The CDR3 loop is CASSPREKGNIQYF. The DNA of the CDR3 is TGTGCCAGCTCACCAAGGGAGAAGGGAAACATTCAGTACTTC. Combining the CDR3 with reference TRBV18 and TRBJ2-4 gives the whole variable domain NAGVMQNPRHLVRRRGQEARLRCSPMKGHSHVYWYRQLPEEGLKFMVYLQKENIIDESGMPKERFSAEFPKEGPSILRIQQVVRGDSAAYFCASSPREKGNIQYFGAGTRLSVL.

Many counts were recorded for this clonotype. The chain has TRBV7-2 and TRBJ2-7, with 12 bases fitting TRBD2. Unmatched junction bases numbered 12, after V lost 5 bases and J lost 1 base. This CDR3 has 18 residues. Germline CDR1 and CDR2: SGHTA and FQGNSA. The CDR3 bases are TGTGCCAGCAGCCCCAGGGTGGGACTAGCGGGTTTTTCCTACGAGCAGTACTTC. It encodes CASSPRVGLAGFSYEQYF.

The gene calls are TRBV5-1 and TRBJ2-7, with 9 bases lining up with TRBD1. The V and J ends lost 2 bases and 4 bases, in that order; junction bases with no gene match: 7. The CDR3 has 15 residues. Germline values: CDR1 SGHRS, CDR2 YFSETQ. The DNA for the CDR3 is TGCGCCAGCAGCTTATCGGGACAGGGTGATTACGAGCAGTACTTC. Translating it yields CASSLSGQGDYEQYF.

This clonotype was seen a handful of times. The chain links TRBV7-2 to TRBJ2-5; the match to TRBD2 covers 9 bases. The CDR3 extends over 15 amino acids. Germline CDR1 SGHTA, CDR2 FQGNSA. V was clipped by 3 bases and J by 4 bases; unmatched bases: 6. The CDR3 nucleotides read TGTGCCAGCAGCTTTGGCGGGACTAGCCTAGAGACCCAGTACTTC. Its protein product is CASSFGGTSLETQYF.

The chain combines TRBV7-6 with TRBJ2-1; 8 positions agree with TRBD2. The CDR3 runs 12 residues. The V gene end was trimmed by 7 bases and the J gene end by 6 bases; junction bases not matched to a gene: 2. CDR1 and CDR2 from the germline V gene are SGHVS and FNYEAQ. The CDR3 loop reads CASTGLANEQFF. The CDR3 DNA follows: TGTGCCAGCACAGGACTAGCCAATGAGCAGTTCTTC.

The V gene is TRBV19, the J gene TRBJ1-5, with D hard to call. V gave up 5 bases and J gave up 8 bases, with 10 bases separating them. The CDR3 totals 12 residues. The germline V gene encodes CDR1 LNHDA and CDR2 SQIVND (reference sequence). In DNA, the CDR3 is TGTGCCAGTAGTTCAAGGCTGGAGCCCCAGCATTTT. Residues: CASSSRLEPQHF.